A single sample is the source of the 30 T cell receptor beta chains below, sequenced in a study of cytotoxic CD8 clonotypes in ibrutinib-treated CLL. Data came from immunoSEQ multiplex PCR; TCRdb stores just in-frame clones and leaves some out. The sample has about 140,000 clones, around three quarters seen once. This sample comprised PBMCs, obtained after 12 months of ibrutinib treatment. The source of these receptors is a human donor with chronic lymphocytic leukemia.

This clone was observed a few times. The chain has TRBV5-1 and TRBJ1-2, with D maybe TRBD1 (6 bases). Germline V lookup: CDR1 SGHRS, CDR2 YFSETQ. CDR3 length equals 14 residues. V was shortened by 3 bases and J by 6 bases, with 15 bases between the two germline ends. The CDR3, as DNA: TGCGCCAGCAGCTACACCCCAGGGGATGATGGCTACACCTTC. This encodes CASSYTPGDDGYTF.

This clone has just one count. V gene TRBV7-9 combines with J gene TRBJ1-5; D gene uncertain. Deletions cut 3 bases from V and 1 base from J, with 13 bases between. CDR3 length equals 16 residues. Germline V gives CDR1 SEHNR, CDR2 FQNEAQ (reference sequence). The CDR3 is CASSLRDRHSNQPQHF. CDR3 nucleotide sequence: TGTGCCAGCAGCTTGAGAGACCGGCACAGCAATCAGCCCCAGCATTTT.

The CDR3 here is CASIAASTDTQYF. CDR3 DNA: TGTGCCAGCATTGCGGCTAGCACAGATACGCAGTATTTT. The rearrangement joins TRBV28 to TRBJ2-3; D is unclear. The CDR3 runs 13 residues. Trimming shortened V by 7 bases and J by 0 bases, and 8 bases separated the two germline ends. CDR1 and CDR2 (germline): MDHEN, SYDVKM.

The chain employs TRBV21-1 and TRBJ1-5. TRBV21-1 is labeled a pseudogene. CDR3 length: 19 residues. CDR3 nucleotides: TGTGCCAGCAGCCGCCCCCTCCCCAGGAGCAGCCGGTTTTCTCAGCCCCAGCATTTT. Translated, it gives CASSRPLPRSSRFSQPQHF.

This chain connects TRBV6-1 to TRBJ2-5; tentative D call: TRBD2 (5 bases). CDR1 MNHNS and CDR2 SASEGT come from the germline V gene. The CDR3 runs to 15 residues. V lost 2 bases and J 5 bases, leaving 15 bases between the germline ends. The CDR3 DNA sequence: TGTGCCAGCAGTGAAATTGCGGCTAGCTGGGAGACCCAGTACTTC. Translating gives CASSEIAASWETQYF.

The V call is TRBV9, the J call TRBJ2-3; D is undetermined. There are 16 residues in the CDR3. Germline CDR1 reads SGDLS; CDR2 reads YYNGEE. V was clipped by 0 bases and J by 2 bases, with 13 bases between them. The CDR3 bases are TGTGCCAGCAGCGTAGTAGGCAACCTCTACACAGATACGCAGTATTTT. Translating gives CASSVVGNLYTDTQYF.

CDR3 sequence: CASRKVSSPYYEQYF. The CDR3 DNA reads TGTGCCAGCAGGAAGGTTTCATCCCCCTACTACGAGCAGTACTTC. The chain joins TRBV28 to TRBJ2-7; D is unresolved. Germline CDR1 reads MDHEN; CDR2 reads SYDVKM. The CDR3 is made up of 15 amino acids. Between the trimmed V and J ends, which lost 6 bases and 3 bases, there was a span of 18 bases.

This chain connects TRBV30 to TRBJ1-6; TRBD1 agrees at 10 bases. Germline CDR1 reads GTSNPN; CDR2 reads SVGIG (reference sequence). The CDR3 has 15 amino acids. With V trimmed by 0 bases and J by 7 bases, 3 bases remained unmatched. This CDR3 reads CAWSVRTGGNSPLHF. The CDR3 region has the DNA TGTGCCTGGAGTGTAAGGACAGGGGGAAATTCACCCCTCCACTTT.

The V and J genes are TRBV6-1 and TRBJ2-7; TRBD1 matches 9 bases. Germline V gene sequence: CDR1 MNHNS, CDR2 SASEGT. The junction had 10 bases not matched to a gene; V was cut back by 1 base and J by 6 bases. The CDR3 spans 16 residues. CDR3 residues: CASSEGVWTGALEQYF. The DNA of the CDR3 is TGTGCCAGCAGTGAAGGTGTGTGGACAGGGGCTCTCGAGCAGTACTTC.

This chain uses TRBV28 with TRBJ2-3; TRBD2 agrees at 8 bases. This CDR3 region has 15 residues. Germline trimming cut 1 base from V and 3 bases from J; bases unmatched to any gene: 3. Germline V gene lookup returns CDR1 MDHEN and CDR2 SYDVKM. The CDR3 here is CASSLLRGVTDTQYF. For the CDR3, the DNA is TGTGCCAGCAGTTTATTGCGGGGGGTAACAGATACGCAGTATTTT.

Comment on this clone: An end of the junction does not agree with germline; a read error may underlie this. This chain joins TRBV6-1 and TRBJ2-1, with 8 bases lining up with TRBD2. The CDR3 has 18 residues. Germline lookup yields CDR1 MNHNS and CDR2 SASEGT. The CDR3 DNA reads TGTGCCAGCAGAGAAGAGGGGCTAGCGGCGGGAGGCAGGGATGAGCAGTTCTTC. This translates into CASREEGLAAGGRDEQFF.

The chain has TRBV28 and TRBJ2-3; the D is unclear. This CDR3 region has 15 residues. Germline V lookup: CDR1 MDHEN, CDR2 SYDVKM. Trimming took off 3 bases at V and 0 bases at J, with 10 bases between the two ends. The CDR3 protein is CASSFGSGSTDTQYF. The CDR3, as DNA: TGTGCCAGCAGTTTTGGGTCAGGTAGCACAGATACGCAGTATTTT.

The rearrangement uses TRBV9 and TRBJ2-3, with D hard to call. The CDR3 contains 12 residues. Trimming left V 1 base short and J 6 bases short, with 6 bases between. Germline V gives CDR1 SGDLS, CDR2 YYNGEE. The CDR3 DNA reads as TGTGCCAGCAGCGTAAGCATCGATACGCAGTATTTT. Amino acid sequence: CASSVSIDTQYF.

This clone was seen a single time. The chain recombines TRBV28 with TRBJ1-4; TRBD1 aligns across 10 bases. Germline V gene lookup returns CDR1 MDHEN and CDR2 SYDVKM. The V segment lost 8 bases and the J segment 8 bases; nucleotides outside the gene matches: 2. The CDR3 has 12 residues. CDR3 sequence (DNA): TGTGCCAGCGGGACAGGGGTCGAAAAACTGTTTTTT. This codes for CASGTGVEKLFF.

The chain combines TRBV7-9 with TRBJ2-7; D is undetermined. V was cut by 8 bases and J by 4 bases, with 15 bases left in between. This CDR3 is built from 13 residues. Germline V gene data show CDR1 as SEHNR and CDR2 as FQNEAQ (reference sequence). The CDR3 nucleotides read TGTGCCAGCTCAAGGTCCCTAAATTACGAGCAGTACTTC. Translated, it gives CASSRSLNYEQYF.

V and J are TRBV13 and TRBJ2-1, with 9 bases matching TRBD2. The CDR3 runs 18 residues. Germline V gene lookup returns CDR1 PRHDT and CDR2 FYEKMQ (reference sequence). J gave up 7 bases and V 5 bases, and 18 bases lay outside the gene matches. CDR3 protein: CASSPGISGSGVRNEQFF. The DNA of the CDR3 is TGTGCCAGCAGCCCCGGGATTAGCGGGAGTGGGGTTCGGAATGAGCAGTTCTTC.

The J gene is TRBJ1-5, the V gene TRBV5-4; D unclear. The CDR3 extends over 13 amino acids. V was clipped by 3 bases and J by 5 bases, with 9 bases between them. CDR1 SGHNT and CDR2 YYREEE come from the germline V gene (reference sequence). The CDR3, as DNA: TGTGCCAGCAGCTGGGGTGCGGATCAGCCCCAGCATTTT. The encoded protein is CASSWGADQPQHF.

The chain carries TRBV11-3 and TRBJ1-1, with 9 bases identical to TRBD1. In germline, CDR1 is SGHNT, CDR2 YENEEA. V lost 1 base, J lost 5 bases, and 8 bases stayed unmatched. The CDR3 is 16 residues long. Here the CDR3 reads CASSLGGTGSRTEAFF. In DNA form, the CDR3 reads TGTGCCAGCAGCTTAGGAGGGACAGGGTCGCGGACTGAAGCTTTCTTT.

The chain carries TRBV6-5 and TRBJ1-6; D remains ambiguous. The V gene's germline CDR1 is MNHEY and CDR2 SVGAGI. Trimming stripped 5 bases from V and 7 bases from J, with 12 bases between. The CDR3 loop spans 14 amino acids. The CDR3 DNA reads TGTGCCAGCAGTACCCCTCGGGTAAATTCACCCCTCCACTTT. Its translation is CASSTPRVNSPLHF.

V is TRBV7-3 and J is TRBJ2-1; tentative D call: TRBD1 (5 bases). V was shortened by 3 bases and J by 0 bases, with 9 bases between the two germline ends. This CDR3 is built from 15 residues. Per germline, CDR1 SGHTA and CDR2 FQGTGA. This chain's CDR3 is CASSLSRDSYNEQFF. The CDR3 DNA follows: TGTGCCAGCAGCTTGAGCAGGGACTCCTACAATGAGCAGTTCTTC.

The chain employs TRBV10-3 and TRBJ2-1; D might be TRBD1 or TRBD2, each matching 5 bases. The CDR3 length is 15 residues. Trimming stripped 4 bases from V and 3 bases from J, with 13 bases between. Germline-derived CDR1 and CDR2 are ENHRY and SYGVKD. The CDR3 region is CAISAPGGIYNEQFF. The CDR3 DNA reads TGTGCCATCAGTGCCCCTGGGGGAATCTACAATGAGCAGTTCTTC.

This chain links TRBV5-8 with TRBJ1-2, with a weak D call TRBD1 (6 bases). Germline V gives CDR1 SGHTS, CDR2 YDEGEE. This CDR3 is 14 amino acids long. The V end was cut by 4 bases, the J end by 2 bases, with 12 bases between. This CDR3 reads CASSPLQGNYGYTF. CDR3 coding DNA: TGTGCCAGCAGCCCCCTACAGGGAAACTATGGCTACACCTTC.

The gene calls are TRBV28 and TRBJ1-6; D remains unclear. With 5 bases removed from V and 0 bases from J, the gap between germline ends came to 14 bases. From germline, CDR1 is MDHEN and CDR2 SYDVKM. The CDR3 runs 17 residues. The CDR3 sequence is CASSPPRQSSYNSPLHF. DNA for the CDR3: TGTGCCAGCAGTCCTCCCAGACAAAGCTCCTATAATTCACCCCTCCACTTT.

A single count supports this clone. The chain combines TRBV5-1 with TRBJ2-2; D possibly corresponds to TRBD1 (6 bases). The V gene lost 4 bases and the J gene lost 2 bases, with 12 bases spanning the gap. The length of the CDR3 is 15 residues. Germline V gene sequence: CDR1 SGHRS, CDR2 YFSETQ. This CDR3 reads CASSLGQTNTGELFF. The DNA of the CDR3 is TGCGCCAGCAGCCTAGGACAGACTAACACCGGGGAGCTGTTTTTT.

This clone has only a few counts. The chain carries TRBV7-2 and TRBJ1-1; D perhaps matches TRBD1 (5 bases). This CDR3 spans 13 amino acids. V dropped 4 bases and J dropped 5 bases, with 11 bases sitting between them. CDR1 is SGHTA, CDR2 FQGNSA, per germline. The CDR3 is CASSWGEGTEAFF. The CDR3 DNA reads TGTGCCAGCAGCTGGGGGGAGGGTACTGAAGCTTTCTTT. The full variable domain, its missing parts supplied by reference TRBV7-2 and TRBJ1-1, is GAGVSQSPSNKVTEKGKDVELRCDPISGHTALYWYRQSLGQGLEFLIYFQGNSAPDKSGLPSDRFSAERTGGSVSTLTIQRTQQEDSAVYLCASSWGEGTEAFFGQGTRLTVV.

This clone occurred once. The gene calls are TRBV28 and TRBJ1-4, with TRBD1 as a possible D gene (5 bases). This CDR3 has 14 residues. The V end was cut by 6 bases, the J end by 4 bases, with 12 bases between. Germline V gene data show CDR1 as MDHEN and CDR2 as SYDVKM. CDR3 nucleotide sequence: TGTGCCAGCAGCATGGGGGGTAGTAATGAAAAACTGTTTTTT. It yields the protein CASSMGGSNEKLFF.

The chain couples TRBV19 to TRBJ2-1; tentative D call: TRBD1 (6 bases). V was trimmed by 0 bases and J by 9 bases, leaving 15 bases between them. The CDR3 has 15 amino acids. Germline CDR1 and CDR2: LNHDA and SQIVND (reference sequence). CDR3 sequence reads: CASSIEGTGWGEQFF. Here the CDR3 DNA reads TGTGCCAGTAGTATAGAGGGAACAGGGTGGGGTGAGCAGTTCTTC.

This chain connects TRBV10-3 to TRBJ2-7; 7 nucleotides agree with TRBD2. Losses at the gene ends were 0 bases for V and 5 bases for J; bases not matched to a gene: 10. CDR3 size: 16 residues. Germline CDR1 reads ENHRY; CDR2 reads SYGVKD. CDR3 residues: CAISESQREGIHEQYF. The DNA for the CDR3 is TGTGCCATCAGTGAGTCTCAGCGGGAAGGTATCCACGAGCAGTACTTC.

This CDR3 is CASSMGLGALQETQYF. The CDR3 nucleotides are TGTGCCAGTAGTATGGGTTTGGGGGCTTTACAAGAGACCCAGTACTTC. The chain uses TRBV19 and TRBJ2-5; weak D call: TRBD1 (6 bases). This CDR3 has 16 residues. Germline lookup yields CDR1 LNHDA and CDR2 SQIVND (reference sequence). With 3 bases removed from V and 2 bases from J, the gap between germline ends came to 16 bases.

V is TRBV19 and J is TRBJ2-2; perhaps TRBD2 as D (7 bases). Germline CDR1 reads LNHDA; CDR2 reads SQIVND (reference sequence). V lost 10 bases, J lost 7 bases, and 28 bases lay in between. The CDR3 contains 17 residues. The CDR3 DNA reads as TGTGCCATTGGGGACCCAGCCAGGGGAGGGCCGGGCGGGGAGCTGTTTTTT. Amino acids: CAIGDPARGGPGGELFF. Supplemented by reference TRBV19 and TRBJ2-2, the full variable domain reads DGGITQSPKYLFRKEGQNVTLSCEQNLNHDAMYWYRQDPGQGLRLIYYSQIVNDFQKGDIAEGYSVSREKKESFPLTVTSAQKNPTAFYLCAIGDPARGGPGGELFFGEGSRLTVL.